This T cell receptor (beta chain) was sequenced for a study of OX40 agonist ivuxolimab in advanced cancers. Across the study: The diagnoses of dose-escalation patients were hepatocellular carcinoma, melanoma, renal cell or head and neck cancer.

Per germline, CDR1 MNHNY and CDR2 SVGAGI (reference sequence). The CDR3 totals 13 residues. V was shortened by 2 bases and J by 7 bases, with 9 bases between the two germline ends. Here immunoSEQ multiplex PCR was the method, and the copy in TCRdb shows in-frame clones only, minus some. The sample includes some 15,000 clones, around 83% of them seen just once. Source: CD4+ or CD8+ T cells sorted from blood, taken in a trial of the OX40 agonist ivuxolimab. The chain is built from TRBV6-6 and TRBJ2-1; D is unclear. The clonotype was recovered from an adult with an advanced solid tumor such as melanoma, head and neck, liver or kidney cancer. The CDR3 region is CASSYTALNEQFF. The CDR3 DNA is TGTGCCAGCAGTTACACGGCCCTTAATGAGCAGTTCTTC.